The 22 T cell receptor beta chains below all came from one sample that was sequenced in a study of blood T cell repertoires in COVID-19. Some clones are missing from TCRdb's copy, which holds only in-frame ones; the method was immunoSEQ multiplex PCR. The data contain 190,000 or so clones, 90% of them singletons. Sequencing was done on a sample of peripheral blood. The receptors were sampled from a man aged 45-60 years with acute or convalescent COVID-19.

The chain joins TRBV6-6 to TRBJ2-1; D possibly corresponds to TRBD1 (6 bases). The CDR3 consists of 15 residues. Deletions cut 2 bases from V and 4 bases from J, with 12 bases between. CDR1 MNHNY and CDR2 SVGAGI come from the germline V gene (reference sequence). CDR3 DNA: TGTGCCAGCAGTTACCCCCGGGACAATTACAATGAGCAGTTCTTC. This encodes CASSYPRDNYNEQFF.

The gene calls are TRBV7-9 and TRBJ1-6; weak D call: TRBD1 (5 bases). The CDR3 sequence is 12 residues long. The V end lost 6 bases, the J end lost 8 bases, and 8 bases lay between the germline ends. Looked up from germline, CDR1 is SEHNR and CDR2 is FQNEAQ (reference sequence). Written as DNA, the CDR3 is TGTGCCAGCAGTTTCAGGGATTCACCCCTCCACTTT. This gives the protein CASSFRDSPLHF.

This chain joins TRBV29-1 and TRBJ1-3, with D unclear. This CDR3 comprises 14 residues. The V end lost 5 bases, the J end lost 1 base, and 12 bases lay between the germline ends. CDR1 is SQVTM, CDR2 ANQGSEA, per germline. The CDR3 nucleotides are TGCAGCGTTATGCCGGGAACGTCTGGAAACACCATATATTTT. Its protein is CSVMPGTSGNTIYF.

The chain recombines TRBV5-8 with TRBJ2-1; the match to TRBD2 covers 12 bases. Germline V gene data show CDR1 as SGHTS and CDR2 as YDEGEE. The CDR3 sequence is 17 residues long. Losses at the gene ends were 1 base for V and 5 bases for J; bases not matched to a gene: 7. The CDR3 nucleotides are TGTGCCAGCAGCTTGTTACTAGCGGGGGGCGGCAACAATGAGCAGTTCTTC. It encodes CASSLLLAGGGNNEQFF.

J is TRBJ2-5 and V is TRBV4-1, with TRBD1 matching 7 bases. Germline CDR1 reads MGHRA; CDR2 reads YSYEKL. The CDR3 contains 15 residues. The V and J ends lost 4 bases and 2 bases, in that order; junction bases with no gene match: 7. CDR3 loop: CASSPRDRTQETQYF. CDR3 in DNA: TGCGCCAGCAGCCCTCGGGACAGAACTCAAGAGACCCAGTACTTC.

The chain is built from TRBV7-2 and TRBJ2-2; TRBD1 might be the D (5 bases). Per the germline V gene, CDR1 is SGHTA and CDR2 is FQGNSA. There are 13 residues in the CDR3. V lost 5 bases to trimming and J lost 7 bases, with 11 bases between them. The CDR3 DNA is TGTGCCAGCAGCCCTCAGGGATTCGGGGAGCTGTTTTTT. This translates into CASSPQGFGELFF.

This chain connects TRBV28 to TRBJ2-7; D is unclear. CDR1 is MDHEN, CDR2 SYDVKM, per germline. The CDR3 runs to 11 residues. Trimming shortened V by 7 bases and J by 6 bases, and 10 bases separated the two germline ends. Written as DNA, the CDR3 is TGTGCCAGCACCTCAGGTCGCGAGCAGTACTTC. As protein: CASTSGREQYF.

J is TRBJ2-2 and V is TRBV4-1; weak D call: TRBD1 (5 bases). Per the germline V gene, CDR1 is MGHRA and CDR2 is YSYEKL. Trimming left V 1 base short and J 1 base short, with 7 bases between. This CDR3 region has 15 residues. For the CDR3, the DNA is TGCGCCAGCAGCCAAGGTACAGGGAACACCGGGGAGCTGTTTTTT. This gives the protein CASSQGTGNTGELFF.

In this sample, this clone turned up once. V usage is TRBV2 and J usage is TRBJ2-3; 12 bases fit TRBD2. V was clipped by 11 bases and J by 4 bases; unmatched bases: 10. Germline-derived CDR1 and CDR2 are SNHLY and FYNNEI. CDR3 size: 15 residues. This CDR3 reads CAGTSGRAPADTQYF. Here the CDR3 DNA reads TGTGCCGGGACTAGCGGGCGGGCACCCGCAGATACGCAGTATTTT.

In nucleotides, the CDR3 is TGTGCCAGTAGTATACGGGGACAGAAGTCAAATGAGCAGTTCTTC. Its translation: CASSIRGQKSNEQFF. V gene TRBV19 combines with J gene TRBJ2-1; 7 nucleotides line up with TRBD1. Germline CDR1 LNHDA, CDR2 SQIVND (reference sequence). The V gene end was trimmed by 2 bases and the J gene end by 7 bases; junction bases not matched to a gene: 8. The CDR3 runs to 15 residues.

In DNA form, the CDR3 reads TGTGCCAGCAGTTACTCGGGGGGCACCGGGGAGCTGTTTTTT. Translating it yields CASSYSGGTGELFF. The rearrangement uses TRBV6-5 and TRBJ2-2; possibly TRBD2 for D (6 bases). The CDR3 is 14 residues long. V lost 0 bases, J lost 4 bases, and 6 bases lay in between. The germline V gene has CDR1 MNHEY and CDR2 SVGAGI.

The chain combines TRBV3-1 (or the pseudogene TRBV3-2) with TRBJ2-7, with TRBD1 matching over 9 bases. The CDR3 runs to 15 residues. J was trimmed by 2 bases and V by 1 base; bases with no gene match: 3. Germline CDR1 is LGHDT and CDR2 is YNNKEL (reference sequence). The CDR3 DNA reads as TGTGCCAGCAGCCAAGGCGGGACAGGGACCTACGAGCAGTACTTC. Translation: CASSQGGTGTYEQYF.

The chain joins TRBV4-1 to TRBJ1-4; D might be TRBD1 (6 bases). Per the germline V gene, CDR1 is MGHRA and CDR2 is YSYEKL. V dropped 0 bases and J dropped 8 bases, with 10 bases sitting between them. The CDR3 length is 14 residues. The DNA of the CDR3 is TGCGCCAGCAGCCAAGACGGGACACTAGAAAAACTGTTTTTT. It codes for CASSQDGTLEKLFF.

The chain recombines TRBV18 with TRBJ1-2, with D perhaps TRBD1 (5 bases). The V gene lost 3 bases and the J gene lost 1 base, with 9 bases spanning the gap. The CDR3 has 14 amino acids. CDR1 is KGHSH and CDR2 is LQKENI in the germline V gene. CDR3 coding DNA: TGTGCCAGCTCACCTACAGGTGTTAACTATGGCTACACCTTC. Protein: CASSPTGVNYGYTF.

This chain joins TRBV6-6 and TRBJ1-1; the D gene is possibly TRBD1 (5 bases). CDR1 is MNHNY, CDR2 SVGAGI, per germline (reference sequence). V was shortened by 4 bases and J by 5 bases, with 14 bases between the two germline ends. The CDR3 consists of 14 residues. CDR3 sequence reads: CASSSERGRTEAFF. The CDR3 DNA reads as TGTGCCAGCAGTTCTGAAAGGGGAAGGACTGAAGCTTTCTTT.

The genes are TRBV27 and TRBJ1-5; unclear D gene. Germline V gene lookup returns CDR1 MNHEY and CDR2 SMNVEV (reference sequence). V lost 7 bases to trimming and J lost 7 bases, with 23 bases between them. The CDR3 has 16 amino acids. CDR3: CASNLLGPAFGQPQHF. In DNA form, the CDR3 reads TGTGCCAGCAACCTTTTAGGCCCAGCGTTTGGGCAGCCCCAGCATTTT.

V is TRBV6-5 and J is TRBJ1-6; D may be TRBD1 (5 bases). CDR1 MNHEY and CDR2 SVGAGI come from the germline V gene. The CDR3 contains 15 residues. Trimming cost V 1 base and J 3 bases, with 7 bases left between them. This CDR3 reads CASSYWGGYNSPLHF. CDR3 coding DNA: TGTGCCAGCAGTTACTGGGGGGGCTATAATTCACCCCTCCACTTT.

This clone was seen once. The gene calls are TRBV19 and TRBJ2-2, with D uncertain. V was cut by 1 base and J by 4 bases, with 13 bases left in between. CDR1 LNHDA and CDR2 SQIVND come from the germline V gene (reference sequence). This CDR3 has 16 residues. CDR3 nucleotide sequence: TGTGCCAGTAGTATAGCTGGCCAACTACTCACCGGGGAGCTGTTTTTT. It codes for CASSIAGQLLTGELFF.

J is TRBJ1-1 and V is TRBV7-9; maybe TRBD1 (5 bases). CDR1 is SEHNR, CDR2 FQNEAQ, per germline (reference sequence). The CDR3 has 15 amino acids. Trimming removed 1 base at V and 6 bases at J, with 15 bases between. CDR3 region: CASSLDAGRWAEAFF. The DNA of the CDR3 is TGTGCCAGCAGCTTAGATGCAGGGCGTTGGGCTGAAGCTTTCTTT.

The chain couples TRBV7-3 to TRBJ2-2, with 7 bases lining up with TRBD1. Unmatched junction bases numbered 0, after V lost 2 bases and J lost 3 bases. CDR1 and CDR2 from the germline V gene are SGHTA and FQGTGA. This CDR3 is 14 amino acids long. CDR3 amino acids: CASSLGTDTGELFF. In nucleotides, the CDR3 is TGTGCCAGCAGCTTAGGGACAGACACCGGGGAGCTGTTTTTT.

The chain has TRBV27 and TRBJ2-1; 9 bases line up with TRBD2. The CDR3 length is 15 residues. V shed 6 bases, J shed 4 bases, and the junction held 7 bases outside the gene matches. The germline V gene has CDR1 MNHEY and CDR2 SMNVEV (reference sequence). The CDR3 DNA is TGTGCCAGCAGGCGCGCTAGCGGGGCTTACAATGAGCAGTTCTTC. It encodes CASRRASGAYNEQFF.

This rearrangement joins TRBV15 to TRBJ2-5, with D perhaps TRBD2 (7 bases). The germline V gene has CDR1 LNHNV and CDR2 YYDKDF (reference sequence). There are 15 residues in the CDR3. The V end was cut by 0 bases, the J end by 7 bases, with 15 bases between. The chain's CDR3 is CATSRDLGGGRTQYF. The CDR3 region has the DNA TGTGCCACCAGCAGAGATTTAGGGGGGGGCAGGACCCAGTACTTC.